This T cell receptor (beta chain) emerged from a study of shared clonotypes between healthy human individuals. Input per replicate PCR of unsorted PBMC was 300 ng DNA, corresponding to roughly 28,000 T cell genomes. Generated by immunoSEQ multiplex PCR, the TCRdb table keeps only in-frame clones and is missing some. Seen here are about 92,000 clones, approximately 51% observed once, and the top ten hold about 14%. On this clone: Additional DNA sequences in this sample encode the identical CDR3.

This TCR came from a woman between 40 and 55 years old in good health. Some clones in this sample may be carry-over from other donors' samples. The sample was PBMCs.

This CDR3 reads CAWSAGGNNSPLHF. CDR3 nucleotide sequence: TGTGCCTGGAGCGCCGGGGGCAATAATTCACCCCTCCACTTT. The rearrangement uses TRBV30 and TRBJ1-6; D may be TRBD1 (6 bases). The CDR3 contains 14 residues. V lost 3 bases, J lost 5 bases, and 11 bases lay in between. From germline, CDR1 is GTSNPN and CDR2 SVGIG (reference sequence).